This T cell receptor (beta chain) was observed in a study of CD8+ T cells in alopecia areata listed by TCRdb under 2018. Regarding the research as a whole: The treated patients took part in an open-label pilot trial in which moderate-to-severe alopecia areata was treated with oral tofacitinib at 5 to 10 mg twice daily. Patients on tofacitinib were biopsied at baseline and after 4 and 24 weeks of treatment, and several of the patients also had a later scalp biopsy. Patients received tofacitinib for 6 to 18 months and were then followed off drug for 6 months to check for delayed response and recurrence. TCRbeta CDR3 regions were amplified by immunoSEQ multiplex PCR with 35 Vbeta forward and 13 Jbeta reverse primers. Clonality in the scalp was compared among normal scalp (n=4), patchy alopecia areata scalp (n=8), and alopecia totalis/universalis scalp (n=8). Disease severity in treated patients was measured with the SALT score, which quantifies the percentage of affected scalp surface area. High-throughput TCRbeta sequencing was used to examine T cell clonal expansion in alopecia areata in both the C3H/HeJ mouse model and human patients. RNA was extracted with the PAXgene miRNA kit for fixed scalp, the miRNeasy kit for PBMCs, and the RNeasy kit for mouse skin. Scalp tissue and sorted CD4+ and CD8+ peripheral blood T cells from patchy and totalis/universalis alopecia areata patients and from healthy controls were covered by human TCRbeta sequencing. General findings and caveats noted by the study authors: Many expanded lesional clones were found to persist in scalp and blood during tofacitinib treatment, and relapse after treatment cessation may be partly explained by this persistence. TCR sequences shared between patients were less clear than in mice, possibly partly because of HLA diversity in the patient population. Because the treated cohort was small and had just a single nonresponder, larger studies are needed to establish links between baseline CD8+ expansion and response. Compared with normal scalp, lesional scalp, particularly in alopecia totalis/universalis, had higher clonality and more expanded CD8+ clones, which suggests antigenic drive. Unlike mouse skin, which is dominated by gammadelta T cells, normal human skin has resident alphabeta T cells that are also sequenced, and this complicates analysis of the scalp TCR repertoire. Scalp clonality and the number of expanded CD8+ clones among the top 100 scalp clones were significantly decreased by tofacitinib.

CDR1 and CDR2, per the germline V gene, are MGHRA and YSYEKL. The trim is 4 bases for V and 11 bases for J, with a gap of 14 bases between the germline ends. Measured from the cysteine to the phenylalanine, the CDR3 is 12 residues long. CDR3 DNA only is kept here, 36 bases in frame from base 1. In this sample, this clone turned up a few times. Its binding antigen is unknown. Qualities for individual bases were not recorded, and no much larger clone is one base off. Taken with the paper, the label for time point translates to: about 25 weeks on oral tofacitinib. The treatment or condition label here, explained by the study, means: oral pan-JAK inhibitor, 5-10 mg twice daily. Lesional scalp punch biopsies and peripheral blood were obtained from alopecia areata patients. After PBMCs were isolated by density centrifugation and stained for CD3, CD4 and CD8, a FACSAria was used to sort CD4+ and CD8+ T cells.

The library was built by means of the immunoSEQ multiplex PCR assay. RNA was extracted from all samples and reverse transcribed into cDNA as template for TCR sequencing. First-strand cDNA was synthesized using SuperScript III with a 2:1 mix of oligo-dT and random hexamers. A synthetic immune receptor repertoire was used to measure amplification bias, and any remaining bias was corrected computationally. In the paper's pipeline: Raw reads were preprocessed to remove errors, and CDR3 was defined by IMGT conventions from the conserved cysteine to phenylalanine. Clonality was calculated as 1 minus Shannon entropy normalized by log2 of the number of productive unique TCRs. Scalp TCRbeta sequences were cross-referenced with sorted blood CD4 and CD8 repertoires so that the CD4 or CD8 identity of scalp clones could be inferred. This is the immuneACCESS table as TCRdb keeps it, with only in-frame sequences that have V and J called. A part of the clones is gone; compared with another copy, unresolved V genes explain less than half, and the rest is unexplained. V and J calls plus clone size are reproduced from that table; the DNA served to infer D and trimming. In this sample the table shows fewer than 350,000 clones, nearly 60% of which occur a single time. Jointly, the top ten make up roughly 1.8% of the sample.

This TCR was sampled from a human donor with alopecia areata. The sequence joins TRBV4-1 to TRBJ1-1; no D gene can be assigned with confidence. This sample comprised CD4+ T cells sorted from blood, obtained at week 24, from a patient treated with tofacitinib. DNA sequence: TGCGCCAGCAGCCCGGTCGACCCTTCCGCTTTCTTT. Its protein reads: CASSPVDPSAFF.